The 20 T cell receptor beta chains presented below share a single source sample, sequenced in a study of cytomegalovirus exposure and HLA in healthy donors. PCR employed 60 Vbeta and 13 Jbeta primers. Generated by immunoSEQ multiplex PCR, the TCRdb table keeps only in-frame clones and is missing some. The repertoire holds nearly 110,000 clones, around three quarters seen once, with under 6.5% in the top ten. The sample was PBMCs. The receptors stem from a woman in her forties or fifties in good health and CMV-seropositive.

The genes are TRBV7-2 and TRBJ2-1; 11 bases line up with TRBD2. V was clipped by 4 bases and J by 7 bases; unmatched bases: 18. The CDR3 covers 19 residues. Germline CDR1 reads SGHTA; CDR2 reads FQGNSA. In DNA form, the CDR3 reads TGTGCCAGCAGCTCGTCGGGGCTAGCGGGGGGCTACTACAGGAATGAGCAGTTCTTC. This codes for CASSSSGLAGGYYRNEQFF.

The chain is built from TRBV7-7 and TRBJ2-7, with D maybe TRBD1 (5 bases). V was pared by 0 bases and J by 3 bases, with 6 bases between. The V gene's germline CDR1 is SSHAT and CDR2 FNYEAQ (reference sequence). CDR3 length: 13 amino acids. The CDR3 loop is CASSLAQGYEQYF. The CDR3 DNA follows: TGTGCCAGCAGCTTAGCGCAGGGCTACGAGCAGTACTTC.

Here the CDR3 reads CAWRREVRGEQYF. As DNA, the CDR3 is TGTGCCTGGAGGCGGGAGGTCAGAGGCGAGCAGTACTTC. The chain employs TRBV30 and TRBJ2-7, with 8 bases lining up with TRBD2. The CDR3 spans 13 residues. From germline, CDR1 is GTSNPN and CDR2 SVGIG (reference sequence). Trimming removed 3 bases from V and 6 bases from J; junction bases left unmatched: 7. Drawing the rest from reference TRBV30 and TRBJ2-7, the complete variable domain is SQTIHQWPATLVQPVGSPLSLECTVEGTSNPNLYWYRQAAGRGLQLLFYSVGIGQISSEVPQNLSASRPQDRQFILSSKKLLLSDSGFYLCAWRREVRGEQYFGPGTRLTVT.

DNA for the CDR3: TGTGCCAGCAGTTTACGCCCGGGACAGGGGGGCTACACCTTC. Amino acids: CASSLRPGQGGYTF. The chain combines TRBV27 with TRBJ1-2; 10 bases are a match to TRBD1. Germline V lookup: CDR1 MNHEY, CDR2 SMNVEV (reference sequence). The CDR3 sequence is 14 residues long. Trimming removed 2 bases from V and 8 bases from J; junction bases left unmatched: 5.

The CDR3 DNA reads TGTGCCAGTAGTACAGGGCATAATTATAATTCACCCCTCCACTTT. As protein: CASSTGHNYNSPLHF. This chain uses TRBV19 with TRBJ1-6; tentative D call: TRBD1 (5 bases). Germline loops: CDR1 LNHDA, CDR2 SQIVND (reference sequence). The CDR3 is 15 amino acids. V lost 4 bases and J lost 4, with 11 bases in between.

To note about this clone: The junction and the germline gene differ at one end; a read error may be behind it. The chain has TRBV7-7 and TRBJ2-5; 13 bases agree with TRBD2. The germline gives CDR1 SSHAT, CDR2 FNYEAQ (reference sequence). The CDR3 contains 14 residues. CDR3 coding DNA: TGTGCTAGCAGTACTAGCGGGGGGGAAGAGACCCAGTACTTC. This codes for CASSTSGGEETQYF.

V is TRBV5-1 and J is TRBJ2-7; TRBD1 aligns across 10 bases. Germline V CDR1 and CDR2: SGHRS, YFSETQ. The J segment lost 1 base and the V segment lost 1 base, leaving 2 bases of the junction unmatched. This CDR3 has 15 amino acids. The CDR3 region has the DNA TGCGCCAGCAGCTTGCGGGACAGGGGATCCTACGAGCAGTACTTC. This translates into CASSLRDRGSYEQYF.

This clone was recorded a few times. The chain links TRBV5-8 to TRBJ1-5; D gene unclear. The CDR3 contains 16 residues. Germline V gene lookup returns CDR1 SGHTS and CDR2 YDEGEE. V was shortened by 1 base and J by 7 bases, with 18 bases between the two germline ends. CDR3 coding DNA: TGTGCCAGCAGCTTGTTTCTCGGCGGGGTACGGCAGCCCCAGCATTTT. This gives the protein CASSLFLGGVRQPQHF.

V is TRBV7-2 and J is TRBJ1-1, with D maybe TRBD1 (6 bases). Germline V gives CDR1 SGHTA, CDR2 FQGNSA. Trimming left V 0 bases short and J 11 bases short, with 13 bases between. The CDR3 contains 13 residues. Here the CDR3 reads CASSLARQGRAFF. For the CDR3, the DNA is TGTGCCAGCAGCTTAGCCCGCCAGGGGCGGGCTTTCTTT.

This chain connects TRBV28 to TRBJ1-5, with a tentative D call TRBD1 (6 bases). Trimming left V 6 bases short and J 5 bases short, with 14 bases between. The CDR3 extends over 14 amino acids. Germline lookup yields CDR1 MDHEN and CDR2 SYDVKM. DNA of the CDR3: TGTGCCAGCAGGACAGGCAGGGTAGATCAGCCCCAGCATTTT. It codes for CASRTGRVDQPQHF.

The chain combines TRBV15 with TRBJ2-7, with TRBD2 matching over 10 bases. Germline V CDR1 and CDR2: LNHNV, YYDKDF (reference sequence). V trimming: 1 base; J trimming: 5 bases; junction bases outside the gene matches: 11. The CDR3 loop spans 17 amino acids. The CDR3 sequence: CATSRGPERGGAHEQYF. The CDR3 DNA reads as TGTGCCACCAGCAGAGGACCGGAGCGGGGGGGGGCCCACGAGCAGTACTTC.

The rearrangement joins TRBV7-6 to TRBJ1-2; 9 bases match TRBD1. The junction had 6 bases not matched to a gene; V was cut back by 4 bases and J by 6 bases. CDR3 size: 14 residues. Germline CDR1 and CDR2: SGHVS and FNYEAQ. CDR3: CASSSPGQGHGYTF. CDR3 DNA sequence: TGTGCCAGCAGCTCCCCGGGACAGGGCCATGGCTACACCTTC.

V is TRBV7-2 and J is TRBJ2-5; 11 positions agree with TRBD1. This CDR3 has 18 residues. Germline V lookup: CDR1 SGHTA, CDR2 FQGNSA. V shed 0 bases, J shed 5 bases, and the junction held 11 bases outside the gene matches. The CDR3 loop is CASSLATGTGGFTETQYF. The CDR3, as DNA: TGTGCCAGCAGCTTAGCTACTGGGACAGGGGGTTTTACGGAGACCCAGTACTTC.

This chain joins TRBV7-9 and TRBJ1-1; 7 bases fit TRBD1. This CDR3 spans 15 amino acids. Per germline, CDR1 SEHNR and CDR2 FQNEAQ (reference sequence). V dropped 7 bases and J dropped 4; count of bases not matched to a gene: 12. CDR3 DNA sequence: TGTGCCAGCACCCGAGGGGGCCTGCCCGGCACTGAAGCTTTCTTT. It specifies CASTRGGLPGTEAFF.

V usage is TRBV6-1 and J usage is TRBJ1-2; possibly TRBD1 for D (6 bases). This CDR3 region has 12 residues. Germline V gives CDR1 MNHNS, CDR2 SASEGT. V was clipped by 7 bases and J by 7 bases, with 13 bases between them. Written as DNA, the CDR3 is TGTGCCAGCACTAGGGGGAAGGGTGGCTACACCTTC. Protein product: CASTRGKGGYTF.

The chain carries TRBV7-9 and TRBJ2-2; 7 bases fit TRBD1. Germline-derived CDR1 and CDR2 are SEHNR and FQNEAQ (reference sequence). J lost 1 base, V lost 3 bases, and 8 bases had no gene match. The CDR3 length is 17 residues. CDR3 in amino acids: CASSFLLTGKNTGELFF. The CDR3 region has the DNA TGTGCCAGCAGCTTTCTCTTGACAGGGAAGAACACCGGGGAGCTGTTTTTT.

This chain links TRBV5-1 with TRBJ1-6; the D is unclear. The CDR3 is 16 amino acids. Deletions cut 5 bases from V and 7 bases from J, with 19 bases between. Germline-derived CDR1 and CDR2 are SGHRS and YFSETQ. CDR3 sequence (DNA): TGCGCCAGCAGTTCCGGCCGAGTGAGGGAAAATTCACCCCTCCACTTT. It specifies CASSSGRVRENSPLHF.

In its sample, this clone was seen a few times. This sequence joins TRBV10-3 and TRBJ1-5; D is perhaps TRBD1 (6 bases). Germline V gives CDR1 ENHRY, CDR2 SYGVKD. This CDR3 contains 15 residues. The V end was cut by 6 bases, the J end by 2 bases, with 14 bases between. The CDR3 is CAISSQGLGNQPQHF. CDR3 coding DNA: TGTGCCATCAGCTCCCAGGGGCTCGGCAATCAGCCCCAGCATTTT.

The chain recombines TRBV5-1 with TRBJ1-2; D is unclear. Germline CDR1 reads SGHRS; CDR2 reads YFSETQ. This CDR3 comprises 15 residues. V lost 4 bases and J 4 bases, leaving 17 bases between the germline ends. DNA of the CDR3: TGCGCCAGCAGCCTCTTGGCTCTGGGCACCTATGGCTACACCTTC. Translating it yields CASSLLALGTYGYTF.

The V gene is TRBV6-6, the J gene TRBJ1-4; TRBD1 matches at 9 bases. The CDR3 covers 16 residues. Trimming at V came to 2 bases and at J to 8 bases, leaving 9 bases not matched to a gene. Germline V gives CDR1 MNHNY, CDR2 SVGAGI (reference sequence). This CDR3 is CASSYRGTGKSEKLFF. In DNA, the CDR3 is TGTGCCAGCAGTTACAGAGGGACAGGGAAGTCGGAAAAACTGTTTTTT.